This TCR beta chain was profiled in a study of immune characteristics of hereditary and idiopathic chronic pancreatitis. Turning to the overall study: Local pancreatic immune cells and TCRbeta repertoires were profiled in hereditary and idiopathic chronic pancreatitis and were compared with control organ donor pancreases. TCRbeta sequencing covered roughly five control pancreases, under 10 hereditary chronic pancreatitis pancreases and about six idiopathic chronic pancreatitis pancreases. The gDNA-based approach was selected because the approach required minimal in vitro experimental manipulation of T cells infiltrating the pancreas. Summary of the overall study and its limitations: Both chronic pancreatitis groups showed significantly increased TCRbeta repertoire diversity and reduced clonality versus controls. Among 10 to 15 chronic pancreatitis patients, the number of productive TCR rearrangements showed a positive correlation with disease severity scores. Because patient tissue could be obtained only at the time of TPIAT, immune findings may have been influenced by differences in disease duration. Chronic pancreatitis caused by alcohol use was excluded from the study. Hereditary and idiopathic chronic pancreatitis differed in Vbeta-Jbeta gene family usage, including TRBV10, TRBV19, TRBV23 and TRBV5.

In regard to this clone: Its antigen is currently not known. The record has no base qualities; no much larger clone is one base away.

Trimming costs V 2 bases and J 4 bases, and their ends lie 10 bases apart. The cysteine opens and the phenylalanine closes a CDR3 of 14 amino acids. CDR3 DNA only is kept here, 42 bases in frame from base 1. CDR1 and CDR2 are drawn from the germline V gene: SGHTA, FQGNSA. Patients undergoing total pancreatectomy with islet autotransplantation (TPIAT) were the source of the chronic pancreatitis pancreas tissue. The chronic pancreatitis patients who were included had no known history of diabetes. For TCRbeta sequencing, genomic DNA was extracted directly from bulk pancreas tissue, without T cell sorting. Pancreas tissues were collected consecutively from patients and organ donors at two US centers. Preparation of the library involved the immunoSEQ multiplex PCR assay. From pancreatic genomic DNA, the TCRbeta CDR3 region along with adjacent sequences was amplified and then sequenced. Per the original workflow: Repertoire diversity was measured as a mean normalized Shannon-Wiener index, alongside productive clonality and productive rearrangement counts. Control and chronic pancreatitis repertoire metrics were compared with the nonparametric Mann-Whitney U test. CDR3beta sequences with identical amino acid composition and length across subjects were defined as shared clonotypes. TCRdb provides this immuneACCESS table in a form limited to in-frame rearrangements. Some clones are lacking; in checked studies, under half of them reflect an unresolved V gene, and why the rest are absent is not known. Clone size and the V and J calls come from that table; the DNA yielded D and trimming. The sample table holds over 1,500 clones, of which about 80% were seen once. The ten largest clones represent 16% of the sample.

The TCR was taken from a human donor with chronic pancreatitis. The chain is made from TRBV7-2 and TRBJ2-3; a tentative D call is TRBD1 (6 bases match). Sequenced input: pancreas tissue with hereditary chronic pancreatitis. The CDR3 region: CASSLIGGADTQYF. Here is the DNA: TGTGCCAGCAGCTTAATAGGGGGTGCAGATACGCAGTATTTT.